This T cell receptor (beta chain) was identified during a study of blood T cell repertoires in COVID-19. In the study overall: The United States, Italy and Spain were the sources of the acute and convalescent COVID-19 samples.

This clone was counted once. Sequencing was performed with immunoSEQ multiplex PCR; in TCRdb, only in-frame clones are kept and a portion is missing. The table shows some 300,000 clones, with 88% occurring only once. Sequenced: PBMCs or T cells enriched from blood (not recorded which). The source is a woman in her fifties or sixties in a cohort exposed to, infected with or recovered from COVID-19 (not recorded which).

The CDR3 nucleotides read TGTGCCAGCACCCTAAGACTAGCGGGATCGAACACCGGGGAGCTGTTTTTT. Translated: CASTLRLAGSNTGELFF. This chain uses TRBV2 with TRBJ2-2, with 11 bases identical to TRBD2. Trimming at V came to 7 bases and at J to 0 bases, leaving 7 bases not matched to a gene. Germline V gene sequence: CDR1 SNHLY, CDR2 FYNNEI. This CDR3 is 17 amino acids long.